The 16 T cell receptor beta chains presented below share a single source sample, sequenced in a study of T cell responses to AZD1222 COVID-19 vaccine. Clones were read by immunoSEQ multiplex PCR, and TCRdb kept only the in-frame ones, dropping some. The sample yields fewer than 45,000 clones, 83% seen once. The sample in question was peripheral blood, obtained on day 0 of AZD1222 vaccination. All receptors come from an adult in good health.

This chain links TRBV3-1 (or the pseudogene TRBV3-2) with TRBJ1-6, with D perhaps TRBD1 (6 bases). Trimming cost V 4 bases and J 7 bases, with 11 bases left between them. Germline loops: CDR1 LGHDT, CDR2 YNNKEL (reference sequence). CDR3 length: 14 amino acids. CDR3 region: CASSPGAENSPLHF. The CDR3 DNA reads TGTGCCAGCAGCCCAGGGGCGGAGAATTCACCCCTCCACTTT.

The chain has TRBV3-1 (or the pseudogene TRBV3-2) and TRBJ2-7; 10 nucleotides agree with TRBD1. CDR3 length: 14 residues. Trimming at V came to 3 bases and at J to 3 bases, leaving 2 bases not matched to a gene. CDR1 is LGHDT, CDR2 YNNKEL, per germline (reference sequence). This CDR3 reads CASSQGQGIYEQYF. CDR3 in DNA: TGTGCCAGCAGCCAGGGACAGGGGATCTACGAGCAGTACTTC.

The V gene is TRBV30, the J gene TRBJ1-6; D is undetermined. This CDR3 region has 13 residues. V lost 4 bases, J lost 7 bases, and 11 bases lay in between. Germline V gene sequence: CDR1 GTSNPN, CDR2 SVGIG (reference sequence). The CDR3 coding sequence is TGTGCCTGGAAAAACGCAGAGAATTCACCCCTCCACTTT. This codes for CAWKNAENSPLHF.

This chain uses TRBV30 with TRBJ2-7, with D possibly matching TRBD1 (6 bases). The ends were cut back, 4 bases at V and 3 bases at J, with 13 bases in the middle. This CDR3 region has 13 residues. The germline V gene encodes CDR1 GTSNPN and CDR2 SVGIG (reference sequence). For the CDR3, the DNA is TGTGCCTGGACGGGACATGGGGACTACGAGCAGTACTTC. It encodes CAWTGHGDYEQYF.

This chain links TRBV28 with TRBJ2-7; weak D call: TRBD1 (6 bases). The CDR3 is made up of 14 amino acids. The germline CDR1 and CDR2 sequences are MDHEN and SYDVKM. V lost 4 bases, J lost 3 bases, and 13 bases lay in between. The CDR3 bases are TGTGCCAGCAGTTCAGGGGTTGCTTTCTACGAGCAGTACTTC. Its translation: CASSSGVAFYEQYF.

The chain has TRBV9 and TRBJ2-2; D possibly corresponds to TRBD1 (6 bases). The V end lost 2 bases, the J end lost 0 bases, and 8 bases lay between the germline ends. Germline V CDR1 and CDR2: SGDLS, YYNGEE. The CDR3 sequence is 15 residues long. The CDR3 DNA reads as TGTGCCAGCAGCGTGGGACAAACGAACACCGGGGAGCTGTTTTTT. Translation gives CASSVGQTNTGELFF.

This clone has a single count. This chain joins TRBV5-1 and TRBJ1-2, with a weak D call TRBD1 (5 bases). Germline V gene lookup returns CDR1 SGHRS and CDR2 YFSETQ. V lost 0 bases and J lost 4, with 10 bases in between. This CDR3 contains 14 residues. In nucleotides, the CDR3 is TGCGCCAGCAGCTTGGGGGACCGCGCCTATGGCTACACCTTC. Amino acids: CASSLGDRAYGYTF.

The gene calls are TRBV27 and TRBJ2-2; 7 bases line up with TRBD1. This CDR3 contains 16 residues. Germline values: CDR1 MNHEY, CDR2 SMNVEV (reference sequence). Trimming took 6 bases from V and 4 from J; bases not matched to a gene: 11. The CDR3: CASSRPTGQTTGELFF. The DNA for the CDR3 is TGTGCCAGCAGCCGTCCTACGGGACAGACCACCGGGGAGCTGTTTTTT.

V gene TRBV21-1 combines with J gene TRBJ2-7; the DNA was not used to check the table's D call, TRBD2. TRBV21-1 is termed a pseudogene. This CDR3 is 14 amino acids long. For the CDR3, the DNA is TGTGCCAGCCGGCGGGGGCCTCTCTCCTACGAGCAGTACTTC. This gives the protein CASRRGPLSYEQYF.

This chain joins TRBV6-5 and TRBJ1-6; 9 nucleotides line up with TRBD1. V lost 7 bases and J lost 0; bases outside the gene matches: 1. The germline gives CDR1 MNHEY, CDR2 SVGAGI. The CDR3 totals 15 residues. CDR3 residues: CASTQGASYNSPLHF. DNA for the CDR3: TGTGCCAGCACACAGGGGGCCTCCTATAATTCACCCCTCCACTTT.

This chain joins TRBV9 and TRBJ2-5, with 15 bases aligning to TRBD2. Germline-derived CDR1 and CDR2 are SGDLS and YYNGEE. The CDR3 runs 16 residues. With 4 bases clipped from V and 4 bases from J, the junction kept 5 bases outside the gene matches. CDR3 residues: CASSSWTSGGVETQYF. In nucleotides, the CDR3 is TGTGCCAGCAGCTCCTGGACTAGCGGGGGGGTAGAGACCCAGTACTTC.

The V and J genes are TRBV5-6 and TRBJ2-2; 12 bases are a match to TRBD1. V was pared by 4 bases and J by 7 bases, with 2 bases of the junction left unmatched. Germline lookup yields CDR1 SGHDT and CDR2 YYEEEE. This CDR3 is 14 amino acids long. The CDR3 sequence is CASSGTGGGGELFF. In DNA, the CDR3 is TGTGCCAGCAGCGGGACAGGGGGCGGCGGGGAGCTGTTTTTT.

This clone occurred once. The V and J genes are TRBV28 and TRBJ2-7; weak D call: TRBD2 (6 bases). Germline assignment: CDR1 MDHEN and CDR2 SYDVKM. V was trimmed by 5 bases and J by 5 bases, leaving 16 bases between them. CDR3 length equals 14 residues. The CDR3 region is CASSMEGMHHEQYF. DNA for the CDR3: TGTGCCAGCAGTATGGAGGGGATGCACCACGAGCAGTACTTC.

The V call is TRBV5-4, the J call TRBJ2-1; D possibly corresponds to TRBD2 (6 bases). V dropped 3 bases and J dropped 0 bases, with 19 bases sitting between them. The CDR3 covers 18 residues. Per germline, CDR1 SGHNT and CDR2 YYREEE (reference sequence). CDR3 in amino acids: CASSWDWDFESSYNEQFF. CDR3 nucleotide sequence: TGTGCCAGCAGCTGGGACTGGGACTTCGAAAGCTCCTACAATGAGCAGTTCTTC. The entire variable domain, with the rest obtained from reference TRBV5-4 and TRBJ2-1, is as follows: ETGVTQSPTHLIKTRGQQVTLRCSSQSGHNTVSWYQQALGQGPQFIFQYYREEENGRGNFPPRFSGLQFPNYSSELNVNALELDDSALYLCASSWDWDFESSYNEQFFGPGTRLTVL.

CDR3 DNA: TGTGCCACCGAGGACAGGCCAGCGGGGGGGAGCTCCTACAATGAGCAGTTCTTC. This codes for CATEDRPAGGSSYNEQFF. The chain combines TRBV27 with TRBJ2-1; 10 positions match TRBD2. The CDR3 has 18 residues. In germline, CDR1 is MNHEY, CDR2 SMNVEV (reference sequence). Trimming at V came to 10 bases and at J to 0 bases, leaving 15 bases not matched to a gene.

V is TRBV27 and J is TRBJ2-6; weak D call: TRBD1 (5 bases). Germline loops: CDR1 MNHEY, CDR2 SMNVEV (reference sequence). The CDR3 totals 18 residues. Trimming shortened V by 2 bases and J by 0 bases, and 14 bases separated the two germline ends. The CDR3 reads CASSLDPRQSSGANVLTF. In nucleotides, the CDR3 is TGTGCCAGCAGTTTAGATCCGAGACAGAGCTCTGGGGCCAACGTCCTGACTTTC.